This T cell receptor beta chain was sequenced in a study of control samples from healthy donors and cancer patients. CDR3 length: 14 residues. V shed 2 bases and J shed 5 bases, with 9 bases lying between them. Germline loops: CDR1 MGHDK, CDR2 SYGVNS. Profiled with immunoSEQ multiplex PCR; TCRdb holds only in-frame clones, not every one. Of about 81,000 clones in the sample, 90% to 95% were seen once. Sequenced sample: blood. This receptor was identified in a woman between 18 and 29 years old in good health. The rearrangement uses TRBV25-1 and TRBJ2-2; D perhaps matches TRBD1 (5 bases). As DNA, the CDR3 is TGTGCCAGCAGTGAACCCAGGGATACCGGGGAGCTGTTTTTT. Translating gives CASSEPRDTGELFF.